The text below deals with one TCR beta chain. Its antigen is unknown. One end of the junction does not line up with germline, which may come from a read error. This PCR relied on a set of 60 Vbeta primers and 13 Jbeta primers. Original processing notes: In a later analysis, 79 million or so unique TCR beta chains included roughly 11 million shared by two or more donors. Clones were sequenced by immunoSEQ multiplex PCR, and TCRdb holds only the in-frame ones, with some missing. From that table come the V and J calls and clone size; the DNA was used to work out D and trimming. The data hold 170,000 or so clones, with around 77% observed a single time. The data were taken from a study of cytomegalovirus exposure and HLA in healthy donors. Study findings and constraints: Productive rates of about 90% or about 30% were seen for most TCR beta V segments in an earlier analysis. The authors later found most CMV-associated TCR beta chains appeared HLA-restricted.

Germline CDR1 is MNHNS and CDR2 is SASEGT. The CDR3 runs to 12 residues. This clonotype was obtained from a woman between 25 and 40 years old in good health and CMV-seronegative. The source material was PBMCs. This chain uses TRBV6-1 with TRBJ1-2, with 8 bases lining up with TRBD1. The CDR3 region is CASSRTGYGYPF. The CDR3 DNA sequence: TGTGCCAGCAGCCGGACAGGGTATGGCTACCCCTTC.